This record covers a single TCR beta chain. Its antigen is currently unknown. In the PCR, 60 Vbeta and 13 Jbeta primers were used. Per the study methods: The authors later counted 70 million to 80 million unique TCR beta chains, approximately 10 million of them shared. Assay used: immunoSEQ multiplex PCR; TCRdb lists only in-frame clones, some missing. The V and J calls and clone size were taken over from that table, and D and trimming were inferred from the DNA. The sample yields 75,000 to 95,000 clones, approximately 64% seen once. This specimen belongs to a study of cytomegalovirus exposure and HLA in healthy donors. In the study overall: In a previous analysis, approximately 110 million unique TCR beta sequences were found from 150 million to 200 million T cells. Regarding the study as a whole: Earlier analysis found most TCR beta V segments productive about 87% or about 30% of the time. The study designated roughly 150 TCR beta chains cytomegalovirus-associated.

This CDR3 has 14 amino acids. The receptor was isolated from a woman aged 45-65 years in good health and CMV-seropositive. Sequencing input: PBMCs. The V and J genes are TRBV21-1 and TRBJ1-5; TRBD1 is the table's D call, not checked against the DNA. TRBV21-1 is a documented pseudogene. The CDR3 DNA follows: TGTGCCAGCGGGGCGATAGGGGGCAATCAGCCCCAGCATTTT. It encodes CASGAIGGNQPQHF.